This T cell receptor beta chain was obtained from a study of control samples from healthy donors and cancer patients. The CDR3 length is 14 residues. Between the trimmed V and J ends, which lost 0 bases and 1 base, there was a span of 6 bases. Germline lookup yields CDR1 KGHSY and CDR2 FQNENV. TCRdb's table, derived via immunoSEQ multiplex PCR, lists solely in-frame clones and lacks some. There are about 190,000 clones in the sample; over 80% occur only once, and 1.8% lies in the top ten. This chain uses TRBV16 with TRBJ1-1; D gene uncertain. The source is a man aged 30-40 years in good health. Sequencing was performed on blood. This CDR3 reads CASSQSTANTEAFF. DNA of the CDR3: TGTGCCAGCAGCCAATCTACAGCGAACACTGAAGCTTTCTTT.